Sequencing of this T cell receptor (beta chain) was carried out in a study of response to subunit inactivated influenza vaccine. Study-wide findings and caveats: It was the authors' suggestion that each seasonal influenza vaccination recruits few new T cells.

This clonotype came up a few times. Antigen unknown. MiXCR was run by TCRdb on the RT-PCR reads, yielding one entry per CDR3 protein. The top ten clones hold 10% to 15% of a sample with fewer than 600,000 distinct CDR3 sequences, roughly 7.9% of them seen once. The sample here was PBMCs from blood, taken around 25 months after vaccination. This receptor was identified in a man between 50 and 75 years old who received an inactivated influenza vaccine.

CDR3 in DNA: TGTGCCAGTAGACGCGGGGGCCCGAACACCGGGGAGCTGTTTTTT. Protein: CASRRGGPNTGELFF. J is TRBJ2-2 and V is TRBV19; maybe TRBD2 (7 bases). V lost 6 bases, J lost 0 bases, and 11 bases lay in between. The CDR3 has 15 residues. The germline CDR1 and CDR2 sequences are LNHDA and SQIVND (reference sequence). Based on the CDR3 plus reference TRBV19 and TRBJ2-2, the full variable domain is DGGITQSPKYLFRKEGQNVTLSCEQNLNHDAMYWYRQDPGQGLRLIYYSQIVNDFQKGDIAEGYSVSREKKESFPLTVTSAQKNPTAFYLCASRRGGPNTGELFFGEGSRLTVL.